This T cell receptor beta chain stems from a study of CD8 T cells in ankylosing spondylitis. For this clonotype: Its antigen is unknown.

TCRdb re-called the 5' RACE reads through MiXCR, storing one row per CDR3 protein. The sample has 700,000 or so distinct CDR3 sequences, 15% to 20% seen once. Trimming shortened V by 3 bases and J by 2 bases, and 9 bases separated the two germline ends. Germline V gene sequence: CDR1 SQVTM, CDR2 ANQGSEA. CDR3 length: 13 amino acids. Whole-study results and caveats: Made up of about eight highly homologous variants, a TCR beta motif appeared characteristic of ankylosing spondylitis blood. Clones tied to disease were said to be significantly enriched in matched ankylosing spondylitis synovial fluid. Clones linked to disease, bearing a CD8+ phenotype, were relatively rare in peripheral blood.

The sample taken for sequencing was blood, either unsorted or a sorted T cell fraction (not recorded which). The chain uses TRBV29-1 and TRBJ2-3, with a tentative D call TRBD1 (5 bases). This receptor was identified in a male donor with ankylosing spondylitis. CDR3 nucleotides: TGCAGCGTTGACAGGGCCCTCACAGATACGCAGTATTTT. This translates into CSVDRALTDTQYF.